The sample holds many counts of the clone carrying this T cell receptor beta chain. The sample belongs to a study of early T cells in non-severe SARS-CoV-2 infection. Researchers tagged individual cDNA molecules with unique molecular identifiers. A single record per CDR3 protein comes from TCRdb applying MiXCR to the 5' RACE reads. Of roughly 16,000 distinct CDR3 sequences listed, about 4.8% were seen once; the top ten hold roughly 7%. The CDR3 extends over 13 amino acids. Trimming pared 6 bases from V and 3 bases from J, leaving 9 bases between. The TCR originated in an adult who was a healthcare worker with PCR-confirmed SARS-CoV-2 infection or an uninfected control (not recorded which). The specimen sequenced was whole blood. The chain uses TRBV12-3 or TRBV12-4 and TRBJ1-5; D gene ambiguous. The CDR3, as DNA: TGTGCCAGCAGCCTTTCGGACAATCAGCCCCAGCATTTT. Translation gives CASSLSDNQPQHF.